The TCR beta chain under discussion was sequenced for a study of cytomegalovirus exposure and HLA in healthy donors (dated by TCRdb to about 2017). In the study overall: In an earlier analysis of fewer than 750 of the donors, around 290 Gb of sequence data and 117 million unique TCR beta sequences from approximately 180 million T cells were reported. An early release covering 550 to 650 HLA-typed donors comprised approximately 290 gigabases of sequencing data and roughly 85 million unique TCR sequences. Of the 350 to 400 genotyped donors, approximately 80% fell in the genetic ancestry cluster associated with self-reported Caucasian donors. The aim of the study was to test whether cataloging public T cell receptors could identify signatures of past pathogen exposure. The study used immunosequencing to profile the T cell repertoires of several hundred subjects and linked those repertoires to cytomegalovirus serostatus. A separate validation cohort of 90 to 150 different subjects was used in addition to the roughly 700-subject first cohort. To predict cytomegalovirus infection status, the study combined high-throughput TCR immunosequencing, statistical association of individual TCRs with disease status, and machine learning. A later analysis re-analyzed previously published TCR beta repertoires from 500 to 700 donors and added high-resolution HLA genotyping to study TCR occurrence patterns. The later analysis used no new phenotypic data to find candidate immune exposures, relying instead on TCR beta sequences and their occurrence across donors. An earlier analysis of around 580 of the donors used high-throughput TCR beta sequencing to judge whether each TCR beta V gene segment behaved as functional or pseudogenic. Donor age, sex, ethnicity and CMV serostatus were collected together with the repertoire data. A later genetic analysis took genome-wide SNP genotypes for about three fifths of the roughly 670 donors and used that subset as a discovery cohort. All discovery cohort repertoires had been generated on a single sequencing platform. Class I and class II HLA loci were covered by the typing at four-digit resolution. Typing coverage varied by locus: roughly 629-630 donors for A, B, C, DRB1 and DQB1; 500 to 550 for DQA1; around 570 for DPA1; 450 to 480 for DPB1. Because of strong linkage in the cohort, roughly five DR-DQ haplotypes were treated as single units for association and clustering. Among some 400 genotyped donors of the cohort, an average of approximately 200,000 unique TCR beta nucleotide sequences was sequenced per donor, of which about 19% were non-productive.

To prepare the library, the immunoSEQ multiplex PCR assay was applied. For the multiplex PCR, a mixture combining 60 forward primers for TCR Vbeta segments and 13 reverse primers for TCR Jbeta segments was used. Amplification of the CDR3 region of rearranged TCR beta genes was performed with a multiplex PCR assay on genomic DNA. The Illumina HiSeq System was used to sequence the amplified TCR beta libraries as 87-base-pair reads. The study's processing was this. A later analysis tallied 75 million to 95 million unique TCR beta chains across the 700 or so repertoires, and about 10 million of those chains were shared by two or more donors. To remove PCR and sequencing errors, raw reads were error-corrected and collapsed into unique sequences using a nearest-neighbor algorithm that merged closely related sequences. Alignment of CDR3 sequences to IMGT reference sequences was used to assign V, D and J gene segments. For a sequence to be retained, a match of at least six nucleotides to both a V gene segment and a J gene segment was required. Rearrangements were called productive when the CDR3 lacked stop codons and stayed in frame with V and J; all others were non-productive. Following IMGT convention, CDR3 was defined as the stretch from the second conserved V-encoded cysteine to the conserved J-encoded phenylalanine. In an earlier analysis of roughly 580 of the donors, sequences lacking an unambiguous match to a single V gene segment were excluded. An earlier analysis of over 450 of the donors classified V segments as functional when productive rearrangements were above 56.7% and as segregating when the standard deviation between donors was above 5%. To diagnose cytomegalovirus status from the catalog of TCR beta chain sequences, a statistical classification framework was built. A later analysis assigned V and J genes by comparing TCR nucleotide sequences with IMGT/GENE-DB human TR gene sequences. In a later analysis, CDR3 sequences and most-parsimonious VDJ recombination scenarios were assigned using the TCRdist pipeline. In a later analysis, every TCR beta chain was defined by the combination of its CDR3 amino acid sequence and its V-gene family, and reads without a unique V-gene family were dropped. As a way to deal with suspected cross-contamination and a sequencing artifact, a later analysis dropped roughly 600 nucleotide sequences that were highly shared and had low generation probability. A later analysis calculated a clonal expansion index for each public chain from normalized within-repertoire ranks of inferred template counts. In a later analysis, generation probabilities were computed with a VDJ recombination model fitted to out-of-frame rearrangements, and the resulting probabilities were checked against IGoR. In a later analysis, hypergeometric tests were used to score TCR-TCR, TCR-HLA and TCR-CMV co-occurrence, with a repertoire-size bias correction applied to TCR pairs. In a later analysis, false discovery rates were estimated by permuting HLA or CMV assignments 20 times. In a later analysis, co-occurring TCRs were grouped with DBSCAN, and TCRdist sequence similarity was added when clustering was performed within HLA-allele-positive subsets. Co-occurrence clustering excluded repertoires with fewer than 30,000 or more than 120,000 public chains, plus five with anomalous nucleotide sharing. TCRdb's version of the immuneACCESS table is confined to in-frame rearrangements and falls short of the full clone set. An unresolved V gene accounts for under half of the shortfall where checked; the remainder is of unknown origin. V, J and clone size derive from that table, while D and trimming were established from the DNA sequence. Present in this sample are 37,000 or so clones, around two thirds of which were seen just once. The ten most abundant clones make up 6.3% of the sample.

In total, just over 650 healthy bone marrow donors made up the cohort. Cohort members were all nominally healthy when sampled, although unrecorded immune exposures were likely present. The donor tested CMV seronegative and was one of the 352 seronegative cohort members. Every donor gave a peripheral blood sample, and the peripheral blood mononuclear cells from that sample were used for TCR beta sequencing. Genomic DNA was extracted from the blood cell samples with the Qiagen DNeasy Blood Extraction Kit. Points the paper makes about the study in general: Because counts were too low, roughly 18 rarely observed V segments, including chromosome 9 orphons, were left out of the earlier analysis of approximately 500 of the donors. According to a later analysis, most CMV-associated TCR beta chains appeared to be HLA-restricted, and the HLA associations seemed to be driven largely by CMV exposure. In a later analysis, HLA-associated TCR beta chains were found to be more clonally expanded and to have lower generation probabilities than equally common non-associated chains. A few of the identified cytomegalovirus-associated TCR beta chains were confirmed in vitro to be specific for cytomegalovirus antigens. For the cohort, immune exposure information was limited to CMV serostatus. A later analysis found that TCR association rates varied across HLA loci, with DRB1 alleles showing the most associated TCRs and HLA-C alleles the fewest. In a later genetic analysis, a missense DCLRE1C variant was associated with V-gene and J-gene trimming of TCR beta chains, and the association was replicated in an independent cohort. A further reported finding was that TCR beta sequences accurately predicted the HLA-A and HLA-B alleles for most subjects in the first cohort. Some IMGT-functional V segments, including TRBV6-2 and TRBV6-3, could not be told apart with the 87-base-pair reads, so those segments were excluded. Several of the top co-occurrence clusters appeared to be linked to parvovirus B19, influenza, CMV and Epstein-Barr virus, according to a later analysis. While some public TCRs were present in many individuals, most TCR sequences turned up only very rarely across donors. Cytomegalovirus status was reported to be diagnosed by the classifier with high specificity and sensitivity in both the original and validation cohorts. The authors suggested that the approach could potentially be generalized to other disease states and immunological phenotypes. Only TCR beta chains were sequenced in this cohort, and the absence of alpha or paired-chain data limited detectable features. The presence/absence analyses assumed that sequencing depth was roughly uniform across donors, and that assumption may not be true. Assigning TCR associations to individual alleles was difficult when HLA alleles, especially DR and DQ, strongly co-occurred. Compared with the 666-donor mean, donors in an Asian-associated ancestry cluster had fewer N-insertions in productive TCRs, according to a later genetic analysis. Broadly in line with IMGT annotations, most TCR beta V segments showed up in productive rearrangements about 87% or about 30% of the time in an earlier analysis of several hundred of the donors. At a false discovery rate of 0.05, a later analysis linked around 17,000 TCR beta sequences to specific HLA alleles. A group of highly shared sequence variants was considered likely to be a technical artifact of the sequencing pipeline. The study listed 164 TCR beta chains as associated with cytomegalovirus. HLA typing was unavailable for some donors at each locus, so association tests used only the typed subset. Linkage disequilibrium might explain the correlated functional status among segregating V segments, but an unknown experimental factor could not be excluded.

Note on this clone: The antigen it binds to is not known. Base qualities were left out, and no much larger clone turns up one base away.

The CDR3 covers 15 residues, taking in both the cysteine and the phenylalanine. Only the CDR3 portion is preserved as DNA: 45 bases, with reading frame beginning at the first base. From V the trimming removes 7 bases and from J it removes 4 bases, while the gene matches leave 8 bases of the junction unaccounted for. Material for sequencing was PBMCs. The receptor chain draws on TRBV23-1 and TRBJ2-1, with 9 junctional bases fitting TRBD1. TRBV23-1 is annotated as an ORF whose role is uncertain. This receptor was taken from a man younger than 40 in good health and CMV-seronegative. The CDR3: CASTSLGQGYNEQFF. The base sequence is TGCGCCAGCACTTCCCTAGGACAGGGGTACAATGAGCAGTTCTTC.